This T cell receptor (beta chain) was sequenced in a study of identifying expanded T cells in peripheral blood. Broader study findings: Over about two and four weeks, about 17 and 20 clones changed, versus approximately 1.2 between replicates.

No infections or other immune events were documented during collection. As to this clone: The antigen is undetermined.

Generated by immunoSEQ multiplex PCR, the TCRdb table keeps only in-frame clones and is missing some. There are around 100,000 clones in the sample; approximately 90% occur only once, and 16% lies in the top ten. CDR1 MNHEY and CDR2 SVGAGI come from the germline V gene. The CDR3 loop spans 13 amino acids. Trimming left V 7 bases short and J 2 bases short, with 11 bases between. This receptor was taken from a person aged 18 to 75 in good health. The gene calls are TRBV6-5 and TRBJ1-2; D remains ambiguous. The material sequenced was blood. CDR3 DNA: TGTGCCAGCACTCTGACGAGCAACTATGGCTACACCTTC. It yields the protein CASTLTSNYGYTF.